This TCR beta chain was recovered during a study of early T cells in non-severe SARS-CoV-2 infection. Across the whole study: Whole-blood bulk RNA, unsorted, was sequenced, and chains were unpaired.

Per the germline V gene, CDR1 is MGHRA and CDR2 is YSYEKL. The CDR3 has 16 residues. With 0 bases removed from V and 5 bases from J, the gap between germline ends came to 14 bases. TCRdb processed the 5' RACE reads anew with MiXCR; each CDR3 protein has one entry. The data hold about 30,000 distinct CDR3 sequences, with about 5.2% observed a single time. Material for sequencing was whole blood. V is TRBV4-1 and J is TRBJ1-3; D uncertain. The sequence was collected from an adult who was a healthcare worker with PCR-confirmed SARS-CoV-2 infection or an uninfected control (not recorded which). The CDR3 bases are TGCGCCAGCAGCCAAGACGGCGGGAAGATTCGAAACACCATATATTTT. Residues: CASSQDGGKIRNTIYF.